This TCR beta chain was documented in a study of blood T cell repertoires in COVID-19. This table comes from immunoSEQ multiplex PCR, and its TCRdb copy is limited to in-frame clones, with some not included. This table holds about 320,000 clones, roughly 85% found once. The source material was PBMCs or T cells enriched from blood (not recorded which). The clonotype was recovered from a woman aged 25 to 39 who had been exposed to COVID-19.

CDR3: CAYATGVREKLFF. CDR3 coding DNA: TGTGCCTATGCGACAGGAGTTCGTGAAAAACTGTTTTTT. This chain connects TRBV30 to TRBJ1-4, with D maybe TRBD1 (6 bases). Germline CDR1 and CDR2: GTSNPN and SVGIG (reference sequence). The length of the CDR3 is 13 residues. With 7 bases removed from V and 7 bases from J, the gap between germline ends came to 16 bases.